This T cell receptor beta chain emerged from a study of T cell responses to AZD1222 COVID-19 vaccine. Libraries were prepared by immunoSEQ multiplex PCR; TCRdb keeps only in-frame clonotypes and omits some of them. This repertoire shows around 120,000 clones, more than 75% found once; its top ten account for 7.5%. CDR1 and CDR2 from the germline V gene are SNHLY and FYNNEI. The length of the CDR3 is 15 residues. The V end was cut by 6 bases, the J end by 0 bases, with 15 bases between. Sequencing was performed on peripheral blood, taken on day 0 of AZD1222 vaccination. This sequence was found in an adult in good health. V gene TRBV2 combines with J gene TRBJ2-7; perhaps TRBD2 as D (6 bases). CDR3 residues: CASRAALAVSYEQYF. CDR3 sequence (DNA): TGTGCCAGCAGGGCCGCGTTAGCGGTCTCCTACGAGCAGTACTTC.